The 23 T cell receptor beta chains presented below share a single source sample, sequenced in a study of shared clonotypes between healthy human individuals. The method was immunoSEQ multiplex PCR; TCRdb's version includes in-frame clones alone and lacks a portion of them. The data contain about 470,000 clones, around 79% of them singletons. The sequencing sample was made of PBMCs. The source is a woman aged 40 to 55 in good health. Some clones in this sample may be carry-over from other donors' samples.

This clone was detected once. The CDR3 DNA is TGTGCCAGCAGCTTGCTGGGCACGTCAACTAATGAAAAACTGTTTTTT. It yields the protein CASSLLGTSTNEKLFF. The chain employs TRBV27 and TRBJ1-4, with D hard to call. The ends were cut back, 6 bases at V and 0 bases at J, with 14 bases in the middle. The V gene's germline CDR1 is MNHEY and CDR2 SMNVEV (reference sequence). The CDR3 length is 16 residues. Variable domain in full (rest from reference TRBV27 and TRBJ1-4): EAQVTQNPRYLITVTGKKLTVTCSQNMNHEYMSWYRQDPGLGLRQIYYSMNVEVTDKGDVPEGYKVSRKEKRNFPLILESPSPNQTSLYFCASSLLGTSTNEKLFFGSGTQLSVL.

The rearrangement uses TRBV4-2 and TRBJ2-7; D is undetermined. The CDR3 is 15 amino acids. The V gene lost 1 base and the J gene lost 3 bases, with 13 bases spanning the gap. CDR1 and CDR2 from the germline V gene are LGHNA and YNFKEQ. CDR3 sequence: CASSQAVDFFYEQYF. CDR3 nucleotide sequence: TGTGCCAGCAGCCAAGCAGTAGACTTCTTCTACGAGCAGTACTTC.

The genes are TRBV28 and TRBJ1-5; TRBD1 matches at 10 bases. V lost 6 bases, J lost 9 bases, and 8 bases stayed unmatched. Germline CDR1 reads MDHEN; CDR2 reads SYDVKM. This CDR3 comprises 14 residues. The CDR3 DNA follows: TGTGCCAGCAGGGACAGGGGGGAATTATGGCCCCAGCATTTT. Encoded protein: CASRDRGELWPQHF.

The chain is built from TRBV6-1 and TRBJ1-2; 12 bases are a match to TRBD1. The V gene's germline CDR1 is MNHNS and CDR2 SASEGT. This CDR3 has 15 residues. J was trimmed by 4 bases and V by 8 bases; bases with no gene match: 8. This CDR3 is CASGDRGRTFYGYTF. The DNA for the CDR3 is TGTGCCAGCGGGGACAGGGGGCGAACGTTCTATGGCTACACCTTC.

The chain employs TRBV11-2 and TRBJ2-3, with D possibly being TRBD2 (6 bases). Germline assignment: CDR1 SGHAT and CDR2 FQNNGV. Trimming cost V 5 bases and J 0 bases, with 15 bases left between them. This CDR3 contains 16 residues. CDR3 in DNA: TGTGCCAGCAGCCAATGGGGGGAATTTAGCACAGATACGCAGTATTTT. It codes for CASSQWGEFSTDTQYF.

V and J are TRBV7-9 and TRBJ2-7; D might be TRBD1 or TRBD2, each matching 5 bases. In germline, CDR1 is SEHNR, CDR2 FQNEAQ (reference sequence). This CDR3 has 14 amino acids. V was clipped by 0 bases and J by 3 bases, with 9 bases between them. This chain's CDR3 is CASSLAGTRYEQYF. As DNA, the CDR3 is TGTGCCAGCAGCTTAGCCGGGACCCGCTACGAGCAGTACTTC.

The chain links TRBV4-1 to TRBJ1-2; 7 positions match TRBD1. Looked up from germline, CDR1 is MGHRA and CDR2 is YSYEKL. V was clipped by 0 bases and J by 0 bases; unmatched bases: 10. CDR3 size: 18 residues. The CDR3 protein is CASSQETPDRRPNYGYTF. The CDR3 DNA reads TGCGCCAGCAGCCAAGAGACCCCGGACAGGCGTCCTAACTATGGCTACACCTTC.

This clone was picked up a small number of times. V usage is TRBV5-4 and J usage is TRBJ2-5, with 9 bases identical to TRBD1. The CDR3 runs to 15 residues. Unmatched junction bases numbered 5, after V lost 2 bases and J lost 3 bases. CDR1 is SGHNT and CDR2 is YYREEE in the germline V gene (reference sequence). CDR3 sequence (DNA): TGTGCCAGCAGCTTTGATAGGACAGGGGAAGAGACCCAGTACTTC. Translated, it gives CASSFDRTGEETQYF.

V and J are TRBV18 and TRBJ1-1, with TRBD1 as a possible D gene (5 bases). Germline V gives CDR1 KGHSH, CDR2 LQKENI. V was trimmed by 5 bases and J by 2 bases, leaving 9 bases between them. There are 13 residues in the CDR3. The CDR3 sequence: CASSWGPNTEAFF. The CDR3, as DNA: TGTGCCAGCTCATGGGGACCCAACACTGAAGCTTTCTTT.

In its sample, this clone was seen once. The chain employs TRBV9 and TRBJ2-1; 12 bases are a match to TRBD2. Trimming removed 2 bases from V and 4 bases from J; junction bases left unmatched: 4. The V gene's germline CDR1 is SGDLS and CDR2 YYNGEE. The CDR3 is 16 amino acids. The CDR3 nucleotides are TGTGCCAGCAGCGTGCTAGCGGGAGGGACTTACAATGAGCAGTTCTTC. Translation gives CASSVLAGGTYNEQFF.

The chain carries TRBV19 and TRBJ1-5; D remains unclear. V lost 6 bases and J 0 bases, leaving 12 bases between the germline ends. Germline CDR1 is LNHDA and CDR2 is SQIVND (reference sequence). The CDR3 has 15 residues. CDR3 nucleotide sequence: TGTGCCAGTAGCTATAGAGATTATAGCAATCAGCCCCAGCATTTT. Translating gives CASSYRDYSNQPQHF.

The count of this clone is one. This chain uses TRBV28 with TRBJ2-1, with 10 bases aligning to TRBD2. The V gene end was trimmed by 7 bases and the J gene end by 2 bases; junction bases not matched to a gene: 17. The germline CDR1 and CDR2 sequences are MDHEN and SYDVKM. The CDR3 spans 19 residues. The CDR3: CASITSLAGAVFTYNEQFF. In nucleotides, the CDR3 is TGTGCCAGCATTACATCCCTAGCGGGAGCCGTTTTTACCTACAATGAGCAGTTCTTC.

This clone was found a few times. V usage is TRBV7-8 and J usage is TRBJ2-6; 7 bases match TRBD1. The CDR3 sequence is 18 residues long. The germline CDR1 and CDR2 sequences are SGHVS and FQNEAQ. V was clipped by 3 bases and J by 0 bases; unmatched bases: 8. The CDR3 reads CASSFGRTGYSGANVLTF. The CDR3 nucleotides read TGTGCCAGCAGCTTCGGAAGGACAGGTTACTCTGGGGCCAACGTCCTGACTTTC.

This chain links TRBV2 with TRBJ2-1; D not certain. The CDR3 spans 13 residues. CDR1 is SNHLY, CDR2 FYNNEI, per germline. The V end was cut by 7 bases, the J end by 7 bases, with 14 bases between. The chain's CDR3 is CASKSLGVNEQFF. CDR3 nucleotides: TGTGCCAGCAAATCCTTAGGCGTAAATGAGCAGTTCTTC.

The chain combines TRBV27 with TRBJ1-4; 7 bases agree with TRBD1. The germline gives CDR1 MNHEY, CDR2 SMNVEV (reference sequence). The ends lost 5 bases at V and 8 bases at J; junction bases unmatched: 8. The CDR3 has 14 amino acids. CDR3 DNA: TGTGCCAGCAGTCGCGGACAGGCGGGGGAAAAACTGTTTTTT. It encodes CASSRGQAGEKLFF.

This clone was recorded at least ten times. The V and J genes are TRBV28 and TRBJ1-5; D is uncertain. CDR3 length equals 14 residues. The V gene lost 4 bases and the J gene lost 0 bases, with 7 bases spanning the gap. Per the germline V gene, CDR1 is MDHEN and CDR2 is SYDVKM. CDR3 in amino acids: CASSSRYSNQPQHF. The CDR3, as DNA: TGTGCCAGCAGTTCCCGTTATAGCAATCAGCCCCAGCATTTT.

The rearrangement links TRBV6-5 to TRBJ1-2; D is uncertain. CDR1 and CDR2 (germline): MNHEY, SVGAGI. The V and J ends lost 4 bases and 4 bases respectively, with 16 bases between them. The CDR3 has 15 residues. In DNA, the CDR3 is TGTGCCAGCAGTTTGACGTTGACGGCTAGCTATGGCTACACCTTC. This encodes CASSLTLTASYGYTF.

CDR3 region: CAWSADEAYNSPLHF. CDR3 nucleotides: TGTGCCTGGAGTGCGGACGAGGCCTATAATTCACCCCTCCACTTT. V usage is TRBV30 and J usage is TRBJ1-6, with no clear D. The CDR3 has 15 amino acids. V was cut by 1 base and J by 2 bases, with 9 bases left in between. Per the germline V gene, CDR1 is GTSNPN and CDR2 is SVGIG (reference sequence).

The chain has TRBV5-4 and TRBJ2-7; 7 nucleotides line up with TRBD2. The CDR3 is made up of 14 amino acids. The germline CDR1 and CDR2 sequences are SGHNT and YYREEE (reference sequence). Trimming cost V 0 bases and J 5 bases; bases outside gene matches: 5. This chain's CDR3 is CASSLGPGGNEQYF. CDR3 coding DNA: TGTGCCAGCAGCTTGGGGCCGGGGGGAAACGAGCAGTACTTC.

This clone was seen only once. The chain is built from TRBV19 and TRBJ2-5; D not resolved. Germline V gives CDR1 LNHDA, CDR2 SQIVND (reference sequence). Trimming took off 0 bases at V and 3 bases at J, with 5 bases between the two ends. The CDR3 contains 13 residues. CDR3 in amino acids: CASSIDSEETQYF. The DNA for the CDR3 is TGTGCCAGTAGTATAGATTCGGAAGAGACCCAGTACTTC. The full variable domain, with the rest looked up from reference TRBV19 and TRBJ2-5, is DGGITQSPKYLFRKEGQNVTLSCEQNLNHDAMYWYRQDPGQGLRLIYYSQIVNDFQKGDIAEGYSVSREKKESFPLTVTSAQKNPTAFYLCASSIDSEETQYFGPGTRLLVL.

The chain employs TRBV5-1 and TRBJ1-1, with 7 bases matching TRBD1. Germline CDR1 reads SGHRS; CDR2 reads YFSETQ. The V segment lost 0 bases and the J segment 1 base; nucleotides outside the gene matches: 9. The CDR3 covers 17 residues. This CDR3 is CASSLDHSDRANTEAFF. As DNA, the CDR3 is TGCGCCAGCAGCTTGGACCACAGCGACAGGGCGAACACTGAAGCTTTCTTT.

V is TRBV18 and J is TRBJ2-1; 7 bases agree with TRBD2. V trimming: 1 base; J trimming: 8 bases; junction bases outside the gene matches: 5. The germline V gene has CDR1 KGHSH and CDR2 LQKENI. The CDR3 sequence is 14 residues long. The CDR3 region is CASSPREGPYEQFF. CDR3 bases: TGTGCCAGCTCACCACGGGAGGGCCCTTATGAGCAGTTCTTC.

Note on this clone: The sample contains more than one DNA sequence encoding this CDR3. The V call is TRBV7-9, the J call TRBJ2-4; D gene unclear. Germline CDR1 SEHNR, CDR2 FQNEAQ (reference sequence). CDR3 length: 12 amino acids. Trimming pared 9 bases from V and 8 bases from J, leaving 14 bases between. For the CDR3, the DNA is TGTGCCAGTAGGTCCGATGGGTACATTCAGTACTTC. This gives the protein CASRSDGYIQYF.